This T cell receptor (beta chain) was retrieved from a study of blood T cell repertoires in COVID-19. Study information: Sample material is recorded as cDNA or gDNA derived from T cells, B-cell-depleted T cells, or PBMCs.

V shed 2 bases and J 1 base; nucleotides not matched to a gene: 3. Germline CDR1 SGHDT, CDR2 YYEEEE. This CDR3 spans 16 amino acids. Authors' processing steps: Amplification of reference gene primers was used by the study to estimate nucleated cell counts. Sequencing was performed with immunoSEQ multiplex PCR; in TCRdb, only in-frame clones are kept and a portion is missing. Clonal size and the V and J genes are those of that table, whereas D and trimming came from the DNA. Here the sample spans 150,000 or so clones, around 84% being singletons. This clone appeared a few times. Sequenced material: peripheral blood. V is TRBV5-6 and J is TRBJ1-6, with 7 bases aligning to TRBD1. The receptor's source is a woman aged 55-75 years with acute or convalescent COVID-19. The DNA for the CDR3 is TGTGCCAGCAGCTTAGCAGGGGGGTCCTATAATTCACCCCTCCACTTT. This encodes CASSLAGGSYNSPLHF.